This T cell receptor beta chain comes out of a study of blood T cells in healthy people across ages. Overall study findings and caveats: PBMCs left unsorted prevented a conclusive naive versus antigen-experienced comparison.

The second PCR ran about 6 to 12 cycles with a sample-barcoded 5' primer and J-beta primers. From the 5' RACE reads, TCRdb called clonotypes with MiXCR, one entry per CDR3 protein. In the table there are hundreds of thousands of distinct CDR3 sequences, 62% of which are singletons. As regards this clonotype: Its antigen is not known.

The CDR3 length is 15 residues. Trimming stripped 2 bases from V and 2 bases from J, with 9 bases between. CDR1 is MNHNS and CDR2 is SASEGT in the germline V gene. The chain has TRBV6-1 and TRBJ1-4; perhaps TRBD1 as D (5 bases). The sequenced material came from blood. This receptor was obtained from a man aged 25 to 45 in good health. CDR3 DNA sequence: TGTGCCAGCAGTGAATCACAGGACACTAATGAAAAACTGTTTTTT. Translation gives CASSESQDTNEKLFF.